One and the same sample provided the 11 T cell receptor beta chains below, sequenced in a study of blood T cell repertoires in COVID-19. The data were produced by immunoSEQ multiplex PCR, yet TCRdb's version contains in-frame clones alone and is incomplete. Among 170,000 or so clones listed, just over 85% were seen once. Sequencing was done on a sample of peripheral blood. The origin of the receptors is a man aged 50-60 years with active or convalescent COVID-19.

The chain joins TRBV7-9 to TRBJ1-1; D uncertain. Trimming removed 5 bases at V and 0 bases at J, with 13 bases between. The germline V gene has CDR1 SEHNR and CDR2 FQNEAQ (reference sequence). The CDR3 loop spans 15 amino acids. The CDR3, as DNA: TGTGCCAGCAGCCAGACGGCTAGCCTGAACACTGAAGCTTTCTTT. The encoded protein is CASSQTASLNTEAFF. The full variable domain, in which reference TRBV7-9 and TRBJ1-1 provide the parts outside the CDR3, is DTGVSQNPRHKITKRGQNVTFRCDPISEHNRLYWYRQTLGQGPEFLTYFQNEAQLEKSRLLSDRFSAERPKGSFSTLEIQRTEQGDSAMYLCASSQTASLNTEAFFGQGTRLTVV.

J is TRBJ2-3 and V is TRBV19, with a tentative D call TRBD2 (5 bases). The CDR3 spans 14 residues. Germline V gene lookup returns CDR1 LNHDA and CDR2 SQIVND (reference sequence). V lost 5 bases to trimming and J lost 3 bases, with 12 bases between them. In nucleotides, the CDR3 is TGTGCCAGTAGTCCGCAGGACTTAACAGATACGCAGTATTTT. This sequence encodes CASSPQDLTDTQYF.

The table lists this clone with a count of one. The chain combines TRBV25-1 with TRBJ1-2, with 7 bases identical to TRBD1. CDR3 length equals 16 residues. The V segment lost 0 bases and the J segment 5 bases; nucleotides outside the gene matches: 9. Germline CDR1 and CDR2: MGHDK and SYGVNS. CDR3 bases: TGTGCCAGCAGTGAATACAGGGGGACAAGGGATTATGGCTACACCTTC. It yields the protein CASSEYRGTRDYGYTF.

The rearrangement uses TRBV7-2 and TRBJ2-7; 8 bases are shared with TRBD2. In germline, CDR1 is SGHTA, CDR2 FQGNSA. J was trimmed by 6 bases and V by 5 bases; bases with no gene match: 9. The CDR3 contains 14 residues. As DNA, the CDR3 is TGTGCCAGCAGCACTCGGGGGGGCCCGATCGAGCAGTACTTC. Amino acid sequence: CASSTRGGPIEQYF.

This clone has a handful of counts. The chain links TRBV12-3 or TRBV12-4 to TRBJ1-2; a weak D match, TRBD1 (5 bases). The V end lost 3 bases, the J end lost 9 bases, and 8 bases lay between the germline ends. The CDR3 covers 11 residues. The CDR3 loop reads CASSFTGRYTF. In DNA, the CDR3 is TGTGCCAGCAGTTTTACAGGCCGCTACACCTTC.

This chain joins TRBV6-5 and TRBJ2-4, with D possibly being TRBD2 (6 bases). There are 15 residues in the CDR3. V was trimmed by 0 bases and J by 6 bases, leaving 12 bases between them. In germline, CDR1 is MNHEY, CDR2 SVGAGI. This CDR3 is CASSYSRVLANIQYF. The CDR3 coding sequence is TGTGCCAGCAGTTACTCGAGAGTACTAGCAAACATTCAGTACTTC.

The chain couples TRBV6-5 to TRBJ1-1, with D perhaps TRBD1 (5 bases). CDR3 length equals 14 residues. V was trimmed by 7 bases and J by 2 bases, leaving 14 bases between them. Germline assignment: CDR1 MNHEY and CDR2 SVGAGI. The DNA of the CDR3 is TGTGCCAGCAATTCCCGGGGGGGAAACACTGAAGCTTTCTTT. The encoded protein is CASNSRGGNTEAFF.

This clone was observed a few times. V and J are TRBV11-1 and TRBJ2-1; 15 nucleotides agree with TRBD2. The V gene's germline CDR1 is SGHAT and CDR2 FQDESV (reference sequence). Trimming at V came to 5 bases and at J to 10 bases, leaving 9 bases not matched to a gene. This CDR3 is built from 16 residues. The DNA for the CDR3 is TGTGCCAGCAGCACCTGGACTAGCGGGGGGGCCGGGGAGCAGTTCTTC. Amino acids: CASSTWTSGGAGEQFF.

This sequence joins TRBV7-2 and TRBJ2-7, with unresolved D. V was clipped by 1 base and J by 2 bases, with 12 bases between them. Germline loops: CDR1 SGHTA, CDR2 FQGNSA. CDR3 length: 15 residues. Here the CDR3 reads CASSLGGPGAYEQYF. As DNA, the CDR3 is TGTGCCAGCAGCTTAGGCGGCCCTGGAGCCTACGAGCAGTACTTC.

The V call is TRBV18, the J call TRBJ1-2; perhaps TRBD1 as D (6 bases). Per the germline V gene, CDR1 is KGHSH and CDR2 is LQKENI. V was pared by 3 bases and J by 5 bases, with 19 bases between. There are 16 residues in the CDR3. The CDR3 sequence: CASSPDIRARGYGYTF. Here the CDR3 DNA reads TGTGCCAGCTCACCGGATATAAGGGCCAGGGGTTATGGCTACACCTTC. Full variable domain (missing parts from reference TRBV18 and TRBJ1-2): NAGVMQNPRHLVRRRGQEARLRCSPMKGHSHVYWYRQLPEEGLKFMVYLQKENIIDESGMPKERFSAEFPKEGPSILRIQQVVRGDSAAYFCASSPDIRARGYGYTFGSGTRLTVV.

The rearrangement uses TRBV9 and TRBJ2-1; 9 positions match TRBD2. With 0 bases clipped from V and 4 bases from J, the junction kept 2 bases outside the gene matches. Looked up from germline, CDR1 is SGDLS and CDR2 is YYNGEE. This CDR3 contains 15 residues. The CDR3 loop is CASSVVAGEYNEQFF. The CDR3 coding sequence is TGTGCCAGCAGCGTAGTAGCGGGGGAGTACAATGAGCAGTTCTTC.